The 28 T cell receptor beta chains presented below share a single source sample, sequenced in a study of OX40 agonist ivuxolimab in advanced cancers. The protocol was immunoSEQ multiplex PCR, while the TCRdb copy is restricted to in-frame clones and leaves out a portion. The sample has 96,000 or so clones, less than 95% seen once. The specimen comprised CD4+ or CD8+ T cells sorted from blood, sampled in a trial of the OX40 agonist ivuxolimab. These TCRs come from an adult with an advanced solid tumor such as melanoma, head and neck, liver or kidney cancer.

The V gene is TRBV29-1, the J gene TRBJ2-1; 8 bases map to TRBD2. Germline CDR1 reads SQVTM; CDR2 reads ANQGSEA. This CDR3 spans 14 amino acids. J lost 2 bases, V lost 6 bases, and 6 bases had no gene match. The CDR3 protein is CSVLSGSPYNEQFF. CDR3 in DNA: TGCAGCGTCCTAAGCGGGAGTCCCTACAATGAGCAGTTCTTC.

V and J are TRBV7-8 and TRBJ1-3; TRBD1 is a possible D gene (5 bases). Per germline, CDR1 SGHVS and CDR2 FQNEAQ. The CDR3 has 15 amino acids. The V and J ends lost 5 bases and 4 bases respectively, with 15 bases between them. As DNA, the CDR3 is TGTGCCAGCAGCGCGACCAGGGTCTTCGGAAACACCATATATTTT. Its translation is CASSATRVFGNTIYF.

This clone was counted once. CDR3 in DNA: TGTGCCACCAGCAGAGGGCAAGGGCCTGGAAACACCATATATTTT. This translates into CATSRGQGPGNTIYF. The V gene is TRBV15, the J gene TRBJ1-3; D is undetermined. Germline V CDR1 and CDR2: LNHNV, YYDKDF (reference sequence). This CDR3 region has 15 residues. The ends were cut back, 1 base at V and 2 bases at J, with 9 bases in the middle.

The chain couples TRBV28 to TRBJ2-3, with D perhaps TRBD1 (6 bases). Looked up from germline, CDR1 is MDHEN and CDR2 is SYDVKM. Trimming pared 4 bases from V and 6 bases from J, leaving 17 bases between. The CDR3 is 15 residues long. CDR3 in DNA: TGTGCCAGCAGTTCTCAGGGGCAGGAGCGGGATACGCAGTATTTT. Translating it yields CASSSQGQERDTQYF. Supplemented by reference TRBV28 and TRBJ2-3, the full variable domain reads DVKVTQSSRYLVKRTGEKVFLECVQDMDHENMFWYRQDPGLGLRLIYFSYDVKMKEKGDIPEGYSVSREKKERFSLILESASTNQTSMYLCASSSQGQERDTQYFGPGTRLTVL.

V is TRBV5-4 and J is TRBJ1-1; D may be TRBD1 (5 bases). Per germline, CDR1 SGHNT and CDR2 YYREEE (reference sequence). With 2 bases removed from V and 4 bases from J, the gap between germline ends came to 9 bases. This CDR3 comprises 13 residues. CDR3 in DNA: TGTGCCAGCAGCTTCGTCGGGGGCACTGAAGCTTTCTTT. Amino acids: CASSFVGGTEAFF.

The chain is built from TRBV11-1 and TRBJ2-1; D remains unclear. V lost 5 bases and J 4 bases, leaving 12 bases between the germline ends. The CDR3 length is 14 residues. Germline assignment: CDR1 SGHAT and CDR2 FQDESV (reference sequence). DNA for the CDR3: TGTGCCAGCAGCCCGAGGACGGATTACAATGAGCAGTTCTTC. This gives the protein CASSPRTDYNEQFF.

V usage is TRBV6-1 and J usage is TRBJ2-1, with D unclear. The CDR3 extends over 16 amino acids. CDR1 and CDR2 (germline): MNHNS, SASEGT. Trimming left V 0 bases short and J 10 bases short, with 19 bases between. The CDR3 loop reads CASSEARLLRQWEQFF. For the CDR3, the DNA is TGTGCCAGCAGTGAAGCGCGGCTCCTCCGGCAATGGGAGCAGTTCTTC.

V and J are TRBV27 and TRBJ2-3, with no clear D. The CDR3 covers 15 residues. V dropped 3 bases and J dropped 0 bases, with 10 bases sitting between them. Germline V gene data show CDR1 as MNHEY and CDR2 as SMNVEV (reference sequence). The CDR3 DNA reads TGTGCCAGCAGTTTTAGCAGAGCTAGCACAGATACGCAGTATTTT. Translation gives CASSFSRASTDTQYF.

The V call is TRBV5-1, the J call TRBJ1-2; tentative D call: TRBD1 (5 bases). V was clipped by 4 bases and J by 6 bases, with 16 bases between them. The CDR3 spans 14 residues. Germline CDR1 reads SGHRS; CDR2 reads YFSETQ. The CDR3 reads CASSPDWGVNGYTF. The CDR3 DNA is TGCGCCAGCAGCCCCGACTGGGGGGTCAATGGCTACACCTTC.

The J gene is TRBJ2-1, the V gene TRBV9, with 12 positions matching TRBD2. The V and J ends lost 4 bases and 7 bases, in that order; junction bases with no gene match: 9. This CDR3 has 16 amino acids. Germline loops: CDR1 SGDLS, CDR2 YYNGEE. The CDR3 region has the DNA TGTGCCAGCAGCAGAACTAGCGGGAGGCCGTGGAATGAGCAGTTCTTC. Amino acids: CASSRTSGRPWNEQFF.

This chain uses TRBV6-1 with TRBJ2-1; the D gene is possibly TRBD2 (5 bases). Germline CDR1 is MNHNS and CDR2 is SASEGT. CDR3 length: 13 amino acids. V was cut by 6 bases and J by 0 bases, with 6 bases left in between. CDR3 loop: CASRRDSYNEQFF. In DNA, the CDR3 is TGTGCCAGCAGGAGGGACTCCTACAATGAGCAGTTCTTC.

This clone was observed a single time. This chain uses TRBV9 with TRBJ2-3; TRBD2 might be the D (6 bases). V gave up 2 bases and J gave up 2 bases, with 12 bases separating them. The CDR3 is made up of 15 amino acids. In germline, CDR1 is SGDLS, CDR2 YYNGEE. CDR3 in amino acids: CASSVGAGPTDTQYF. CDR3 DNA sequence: TGTGCCAGCAGCGTCGGGGCGGGACCCACAGATACGCAGTATTTT.

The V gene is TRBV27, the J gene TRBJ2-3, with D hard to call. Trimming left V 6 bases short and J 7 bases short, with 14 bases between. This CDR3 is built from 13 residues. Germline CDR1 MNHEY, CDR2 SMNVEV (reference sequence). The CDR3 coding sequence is TGTGCCAGCAGGGCCCTCTACACCCATACGCAGTATTTT. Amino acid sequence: CASRALYTHTQYF.

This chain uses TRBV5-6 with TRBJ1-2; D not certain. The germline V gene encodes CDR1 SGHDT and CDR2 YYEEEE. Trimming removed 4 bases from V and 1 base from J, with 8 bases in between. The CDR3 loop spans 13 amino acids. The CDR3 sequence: CASSGWVNYGYTF. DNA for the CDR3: TGTGCCAGCAGCGGGTGGGTTAACTATGGCTACACCTTC.

Written as DNA, the CDR3 is TGTGCCAGCAGCCACCATAGGCAAGCAAACAGCTCTGGAAACACCATATATTTT. Translating gives CASSHHRQANSSGNTIYF. This rearrangement joins TRBV4-2 to TRBJ1-3; no definite D call. CDR1 LGHNA and CDR2 YNFKEQ come from the germline V gene. The CDR3 contains 18 residues. Trimming pared 3 bases from V and 0 bases from J, leaving 18 bases between.

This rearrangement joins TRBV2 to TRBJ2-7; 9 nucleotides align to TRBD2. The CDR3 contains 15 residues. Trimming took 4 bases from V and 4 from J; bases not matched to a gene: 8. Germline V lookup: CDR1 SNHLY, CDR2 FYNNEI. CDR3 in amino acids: CASSGSTSGFYEQYF. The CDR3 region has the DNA TGTGCCAGCAGTGGTTCGACTAGCGGTTTTTACGAGCAGTACTTC.

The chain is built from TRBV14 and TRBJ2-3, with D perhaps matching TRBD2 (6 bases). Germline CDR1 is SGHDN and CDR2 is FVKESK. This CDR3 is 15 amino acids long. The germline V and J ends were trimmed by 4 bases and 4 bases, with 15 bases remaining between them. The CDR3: CASSLLRRGSDTQYF. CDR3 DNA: TGTGCCAGCAGCCTCCTACGCCGGGGGTCAGATACGCAGTATTTT.

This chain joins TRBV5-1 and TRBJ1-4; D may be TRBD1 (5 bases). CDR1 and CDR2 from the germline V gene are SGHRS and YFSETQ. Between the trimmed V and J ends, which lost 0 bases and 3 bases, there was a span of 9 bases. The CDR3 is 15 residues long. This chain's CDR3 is CASSLATGANEKLFF. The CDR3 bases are TGCGCCAGCAGCTTGGCCACGGGGGCTAATGAAAAACTGTTTTTT.

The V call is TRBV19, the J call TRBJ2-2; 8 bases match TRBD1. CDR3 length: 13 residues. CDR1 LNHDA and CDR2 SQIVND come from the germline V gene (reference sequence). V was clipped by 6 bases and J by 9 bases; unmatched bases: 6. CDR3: CASRTGAPRELFF. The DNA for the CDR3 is TGTGCCAGTAGGACAGGGGCCCCTCGGGAGCTGTTTTTT.

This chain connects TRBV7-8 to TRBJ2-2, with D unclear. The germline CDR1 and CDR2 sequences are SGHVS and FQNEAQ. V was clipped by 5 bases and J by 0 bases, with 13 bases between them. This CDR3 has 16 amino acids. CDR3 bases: TGTGCCAGCAGCCAAAGGGCTGGGCCGAACACCGGGGAGCTGTTTTTT. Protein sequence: CASSQRAGPNTGELFF.

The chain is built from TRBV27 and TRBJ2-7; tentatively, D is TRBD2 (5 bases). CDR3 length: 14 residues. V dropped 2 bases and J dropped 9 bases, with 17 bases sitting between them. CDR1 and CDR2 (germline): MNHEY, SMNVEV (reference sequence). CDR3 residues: CASSLIERAQRQYF. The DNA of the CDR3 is TGTGCCAGCAGTTTAATCGAGAGGGCCCAAAGGCAGTACTTC.

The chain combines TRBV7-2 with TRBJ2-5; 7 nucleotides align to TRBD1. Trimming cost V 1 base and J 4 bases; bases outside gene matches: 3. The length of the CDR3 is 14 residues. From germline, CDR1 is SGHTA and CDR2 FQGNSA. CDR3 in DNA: TGTGCCAGCAGCTTAGGGGCAGGGGGAGAGACCCAGTACTTC. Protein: CASSLGAGGETQYF.

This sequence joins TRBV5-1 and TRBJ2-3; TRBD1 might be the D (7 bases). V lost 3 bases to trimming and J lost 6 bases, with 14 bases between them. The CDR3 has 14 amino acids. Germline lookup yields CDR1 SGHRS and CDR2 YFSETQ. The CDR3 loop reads CASSSTAGGDTQYF. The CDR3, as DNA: TGCGCCAGCAGCTCGACAGCAGGGGGGGATACGCAGTATTTT.

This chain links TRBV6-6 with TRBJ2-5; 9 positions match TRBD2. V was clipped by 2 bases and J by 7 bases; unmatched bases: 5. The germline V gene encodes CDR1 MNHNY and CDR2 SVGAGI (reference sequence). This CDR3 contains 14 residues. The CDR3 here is CASSYPSGKGTQYF. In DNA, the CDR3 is TGTGCCAGCAGTTACCCTAGCGGGAAAGGGACCCAGTACTTC.

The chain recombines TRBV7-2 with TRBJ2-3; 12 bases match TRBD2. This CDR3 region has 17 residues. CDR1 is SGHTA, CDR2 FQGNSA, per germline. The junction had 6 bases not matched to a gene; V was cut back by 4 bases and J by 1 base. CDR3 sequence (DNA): TGTGCCAGCAGCTCTTTGACTAGCGGGAGTGGCACAGATACGCAGTATTTT. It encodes CASSSLTSGSGTDTQYF.

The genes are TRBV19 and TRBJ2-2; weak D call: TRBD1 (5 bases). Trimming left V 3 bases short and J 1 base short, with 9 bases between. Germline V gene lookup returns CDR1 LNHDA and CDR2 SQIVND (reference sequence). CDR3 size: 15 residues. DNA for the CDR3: TGTGCCAGTAGTATTACAGGACGGAACACCGGGGAGCTGTTTTTT. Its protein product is CASSITGRNTGELFF. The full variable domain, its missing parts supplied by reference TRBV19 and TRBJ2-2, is DGGITQSPKYLFRKEGQNVTLSCEQNLNHDAMYWYRQDPGQGLRLIYYSQIVNDFQKGDIAEGYSVSREKKESFPLTVTSAQKNPTAFYLCASSITGRNTGELFFGEGSRLTVL.

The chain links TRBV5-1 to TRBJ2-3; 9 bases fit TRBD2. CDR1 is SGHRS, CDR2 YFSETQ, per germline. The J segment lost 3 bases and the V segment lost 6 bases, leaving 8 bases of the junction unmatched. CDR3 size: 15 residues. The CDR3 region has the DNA TGCGCCAGCACTATAGCGGGAGTGACGACAGATACGCAGTATTTT. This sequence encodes CASTIAGVTTDTQYF.

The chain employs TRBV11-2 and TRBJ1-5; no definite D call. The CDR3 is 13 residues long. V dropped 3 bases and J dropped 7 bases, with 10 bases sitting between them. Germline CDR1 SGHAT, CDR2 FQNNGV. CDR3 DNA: TGTGCCAGCAGCTTCAACTCGGGCCAGCCCCAGCATTTT. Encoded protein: CASSFNSGQPQHF.